This T cell receptor (beta chain) stems from a study of blood T cell repertoires in COVID-19. Background on the study: PBMCs, B-cell-depleted T cells, or T cells were the source of the cDNA or gDNA that made up the material.

The CDR3 has 14 residues. Germline values: CDR1 LGHNA, CDR2 YSLEER. Between the trimmed V and J ends, which lost 0 bases and 0 bases, there was a span of 4 bases. This table comes from immunoSEQ multiplex PCR, and its TCRdb copy is limited to in-frame clones, with some not included. Counted here are approximately 90,000 clones, roughly 80% occurring once; the ten biggest clones make up about 5.7%. The chain carries TRBV4-3 and TRBJ2-3; no definite D call. The sequence came from a man aged 70-80 years with COVID-19, enrolled during active disease. The material sequenced was peripheral blood. CDR3 sequence (DNA): TGCGCCAGCAGCCAAGACGGGAGCACAGATACGCAGTATTTT. Its translation is CASSQDGSTDTQYF.